The next 24 T cell receptor beta chains were all read from a single sample in a study of cytomegalovirus exposure and HLA in healthy donors. 60 Vbeta and 13 Jbeta primers were used in PCR. The assay was immunoSEQ multiplex PCR, and TCRdb's table has in-frame clones only and misses some. This repertoire shows 180,000 or so clones, approximately 80% found once; its top ten account for about 1.4%. The sequenced material came from PBMCs. All receptors come from a girl aged 5 to 17 in good health and CMV-seropositive.

The rearrangement links TRBV6-5 to TRBJ2-1, with D perhaps TRBD2 (5 bases). Germline loops: CDR1 MNHEY, CDR2 SVGAGI. V was pared by 7 bases and J by 5 bases, with 18 bases between. The CDR3 totals 15 residues. CDR3 nucleotide sequence: TGTGCCAGCACCCTCGTACCGGGATTCCACAATGAGCAGTTCTTC. Translated, it gives CASTLVPGFHNEQFF.

This clone is a singleton in its sample. The rearrangement links TRBV29-1 to TRBJ1-1, with D uncertain. This CDR3 contains 13 residues. Per the germline V gene, CDR1 is SQVTM and CDR2 is ANQGSEA. The V and J ends lost 0 bases and 0 bases respectively, with 5 bases between them. The CDR3 nucleotides are TGCAGCGTTGAAGAGGCCCTGAACACTGAAGCTTTCTTT. Residues: CSVEEALNTEAFF. The whole variable domain, remainder taken from reference TRBV29-1 and TRBJ1-1, is SAVISQKPSRDICQRGTSLTIQCQVDSQVTMMFWYRQQPGQSLTLIATANQGSEATYESGFVIDKFPISRPNLTFSTLTVSNMSPEDSSIYLCSVEEALNTEAFFGQGTRLTVV.

V and J are TRBV14 and TRBJ2-1, with a tentative D call TRBD1 (6 bases). CDR1 and CDR2 from the germline V gene are SGHDN and FVKESK. There are 15 residues in the CDR3. Trimming took 4 bases from V and 2 from J, leaving 12 bases between them. DNA for the CDR3: TGTGCCAGCAGCCCCGGGACACGTACCTACAATGAGCAGTTCTTC. This sequence encodes CASSPGTRTYNEQFF.

In regard to this clone: Additional DNA sequences in this sample encode the identical CDR3. The chain combines TRBV2 with TRBJ2-3; tentative D call: TRBD1 (5 bases). The V gene's germline CDR1 is SNHLY and CDR2 FYNNEI. With 3 bases removed from V and 0 bases from J, the gap between germline ends came to 10 bases. The CDR3 contains 15 residues. In nucleotides, the CDR3 is TGTGCCAGCAGTGAGGGGCAGGCTAGCACAGATACGCAGTATTTT. This sequence encodes CASSEGQASTDTQYF.

The chain links TRBV4-1 to TRBJ2-7; D may be TRBD1 (6 bases). The CDR3 is 15 residues long. The germline gives CDR1 MGHRA, CDR2 YSYEKL. V lost 1 base and J lost 4, with 14 bases in between. CDR3 residues: CASSQGQVLGYEQYF. CDR3 DNA: TGCGCCAGCAGCCAAGGACAGGTCCTAGGATACGAGCAGTACTTC.

The chain links TRBV7-6 to TRBJ2-1; 8 bases align to TRBD2. CDR1 SGHVS and CDR2 FNYEAQ come from the germline V gene. The CDR3 is 16 amino acids. The J segment lost 4 bases and the V segment lost 4 bases, leaving 9 bases of the junction unmatched. CDR3 nucleotide sequence: TGTGCCAGCAGCTCACGAACCGGGACTAGTTACAATGAGCAGTTCTTC. Translation gives CASSSRTGTSYNEQFF. Using reference TRBV7-6 and TRBJ2-1 for the parts outside the CDR3, the full variable domain is GAGVSQSPRYKVTKRGQDVALRCDPISGHVSLYWYRQALGQGPEFLTYFNYEAQQDKSGLPNDRFSAERPEGSISTLTIQRTEQRDSAMYRCASSSRTGTSYNEQFFGPGTRLTVL.

This chain uses TRBV27 with TRBJ2-1; D unresolved. V was shortened by 6 bases and J by 5 bases, with 20 bases between the two germline ends. This CDR3 region has 16 residues. Germline V lookup: CDR1 MNHEY, CDR2 SMNVEV (reference sequence). CDR3 bases: TGTGCCAGCAGGCCCACCCTCTGGAGAAGACACAATGAGCAGTTCTTC. Its protein product is CASRPTLWRRHNEQFF.

The V call is TRBV4-3, the J call TRBJ2-7; 7 nucleotides agree with TRBD2. The CDR3 spans 15 residues. Germline loops: CDR1 LGHNA, CDR2 YSLEER. The J segment lost 2 bases and the V segment lost 2 bases, leaving 6 bases of the junction unmatched. As DNA, the CDR3 is TGCGCCAGCAGCCAACACGCTAGCGGTACCTACGAGCAGTACTTC. Translating it yields CASSQHASGTYEQYF.

CDR3 DNA sequence: TGCGCCAGCAGCTTGTCCAGATTCACAGATACGCAGTATTTT. The encoded protein is CASSLSRFTDTQYF. The genes are TRBV5-1 and TRBJ2-3; D is undetermined. The V and J ends lost 1 base and 2 bases respectively, with 8 bases between them. Germline CDR1 reads SGHRS; CDR2 reads YFSETQ. This CDR3 is 14 amino acids long. The full variable domain, with the rest looked up from reference TRBV5-1 and TRBJ2-3, is KAGVTQTPRYLIKTRGQQVTLSCSPISGHRSVSWYQQTPGQGLQFLFEYFSETQRNKGNFPGRFSGRQFSNSRSEMNVSTLELGDSALYLCASSLSRFTDTQYFGPGTRLTVL.

The chain links TRBV11-2 to TRBJ2-5, with 7 bases identical to TRBD2. The CDR3 runs to 18 residues. Germline V lookup: CDR1 SGHAT, CDR2 FQNNGV. The junction had 16 bases not matched to a gene; V was cut back by 2 bases and J by 4 bases. The CDR3 sequence: CASSLIRAGDWLVETQYF. CDR3 nucleotides: TGTGCCAGCAGCTTAATTCGGGCGGGAGACTGGTTGGTAGAGACCCAGTACTTC.

This chain links TRBV27 with TRBJ2-7; a possible D gene is TRBD2 (5 bases). Germline lookup yields CDR1 MNHEY and CDR2 SMNVEV (reference sequence). The CDR3 extends over 15 amino acids. The V end was cut by 3 bases, the J end by 3 bases, with 15 bases between. The CDR3 DNA reads as TGTGCCAGCAGTTTGGGCTCGGGATCTTACTACGAGCAGTACTTC. This encodes CASSLGSGSYYEQYF.

The chain is built from TRBV9 and TRBJ2-7, with 16 bases lining up with TRBD2. CDR1 is SGDLS, CDR2 YYNGEE, per germline. The CDR3 consists of 16 residues. The V gene end was trimmed by 2 bases and the J gene end by 1 base; junction bases not matched to a gene: 0. The CDR3: CASSVGLAGGSYEQYF. CDR3 bases: TGTGCCAGCAGCGTGGGACTAGCGGGAGGGTCCTACGAGCAGTACTTC.

This chain connects TRBV18 to TRBJ1-5, with a tentative D call TRBD1 (6 bases). The V gene lost 4 bases and the J gene lost 1 base, with 17 bases spanning the gap. CDR3 length: 17 residues. CDR1 and CDR2 from the germline V gene are KGHSH and LQKENI. In nucleotides, the CDR3 is TGTGCCAGCTCACTCGGACCCTGGACAGACAGCAATCAGCCCCAGCATTTT. Its translation is CASSLGPWTDSNQPQHF.

The V call is TRBV29-1, the J call TRBJ2-1; 9 nucleotides agree with TRBD2. The J segment lost 6 bases and the V segment lost 3 bases, leaving 15 bases of the junction unmatched. CDR1 is SQVTM, CDR2 ANQGSEA, per germline. This CDR3 comprises 17 residues. The DNA of the CDR3 is TGCAGCGTTGACACGAGGCTGGCTAGCGGGACCTTCAATGAGCAGTTCTTC. Protein product: CSVDTRLASGTFNEQFF.

The rearrangement links TRBV5-6 to TRBJ2-4; the match to TRBD1 covers 10 bases. This CDR3 is 15 amino acids long. V lost 4 bases, J lost 8 bases, and 9 bases stayed unmatched. Germline assignment: CDR1 SGHDT and CDR2 YYEEEE. DNA for the CDR3: TGTGCCAGCAGCCGTCCCGGGACAGGGGCGGACATTCAGTACTTC. As protein: CASSRPGTGADIQYF.

This chain joins TRBV25-1 and TRBJ2-3; the match to TRBD2 covers 8 bases. The CDR3 totals 16 residues. Germline V lookup: CDR1 MGHDK, CDR2 SYGVNS. Unmatched junction bases numbered 6, after V lost 3 bases and J lost 1 base. The CDR3 region has the DNA TGTGCCAGCAGTGACCCAGCGGGAGCTGGCACAGATACGCAGTATTTT. Translated, it gives CASSDPAGAGTDTQYF.

J is TRBJ2-5 and V is TRBV28; D may be TRBD2 (6 bases). Germline V gene sequence: CDR1 MDHEN, CDR2 SYDVKM. Trimming removed 2 bases from V and 5 bases from J, with 18 bases in between. This CDR3 spans 16 amino acids. The CDR3 sequence is CASSLGGVSSGETQYF. DNA for the CDR3: TGTGCCAGCAGTTTAGGCGGTGTGTCCAGCGGGGAGACCCAGTACTTC. Filled out from reference TRBV28 and TRBJ2-5, the complete variable domain reads DVKVTQSSRYLVKRTGEKVFLECVQDMDHENMFWYRQDPGLGLRLIYFSYDVKMKEKGDIPEGYSVSREKKERFSLILESASTNQTSMYLCASSLGGVSSGETQYFGPGTRLLVL.

V is TRBV6-5 and J is TRBJ1-2, with D unresolved. The CDR3 runs to 13 residues. Trimming removed 6 bases at V and 7 bases at J, with 15 bases between. CDR1 and CDR2 from the germline V gene are MNHEY and SVGAGI. The CDR3 nucleotides read TGTGCCAGCAGAGAAGGACTGATTCGTGGCTACACCTTC. The encoded protein is CASREGLIRGYTF.

This rearrangement joins TRBV7-8 to TRBJ2-7; D is ambiguous. Per germline, CDR1 SGHVS and CDR2 FQNEAQ. CDR3 length: 13 residues. V lost 1 base and J lost 3, with 7 bases in between. Written as DNA, the CDR3 is TGTGCCAGCAGCTTAGTCGCACACTACGAGCAGTACTTC. Its translation is CASSLVAHYEQYF.

This chain connects TRBV7-3 to TRBJ1-1; 7 bases match TRBD1. V gave up 4 bases and J gave up 1 base; unmatched junction bases: 3. Germline assignment: CDR1 SGHTA and CDR2 FQGTGA. This CDR3 has 14 amino acids. CDR3 in DNA: TGTGCCAGCAGCTCCCGGACAGGGAACACTGAAGCTTTCTTT. It codes for CASSSRTGNTEAFF.

The chain recombines TRBV6-1 with TRBJ2-1, with a tentative D call TRBD2 (6 bases). Germline V gene data show CDR1 as MNHNS and CDR2 as SASEGT. V was cut by 0 bases and J by 8 bases, with 14 bases left in between. There are 15 residues in the CDR3. In DNA form, the CDR3 reads TGTGCCAGCAGTGAAGCACTGACTAGAAACGATGAGCAGTTCTTC. This gives the protein CASSEALTRNDEQFF.

The V gene is TRBV10-1, the J gene TRBJ2-7; 8 bases are shared with TRBD2. Looked up from germline, CDR1 is WNHNN and CDR2 is SYGVQD (reference sequence). Trimming removed 3 bases from V and 2 bases from J; junction bases left unmatched: 6. The CDR3 length is 15 residues. CDR3 bases: TGCGCCAGCAGTGAAGCGGGAGAAGCCCCCTACGAGCAGTACTTC. Its protein is CASSEAGEAPYEQYF.

The chain has TRBV4-2 and TRBJ2-5, with 8 bases lining up with TRBD1. V gave up 4 bases and J gave up 5 bases; unmatched junction bases: 15. The CDR3 runs 17 residues. Germline CDR1 LGHNA, CDR2 YNFKEQ. CDR3 DNA sequence: TGTGCCAGCAGCCCACGGTTGGGCTTGGACAGGGAGGAGACCCAGTACTTC. It is translated as CASSPRLGLDREETQYF.

This chain links TRBV5-1 with TRBJ2-5, with D unresolved. CDR3 length equals 16 residues. V lost 5 bases, J lost 2 bases, and 19 bases lay in between. Germline V gene data show CDR1 as SGHRS and CDR2 as YFSETQ. The DNA for the CDR3 is TGCGCCAGCAGTTTATATTCGCAGGCCCCTCAAGAGACCCAGTACTTC. As protein: CASSLYSQAPQETQYF. Drawing the rest from reference TRBV5-1 and TRBJ2-5, the complete variable domain is KAGVTQTPRYLIKTRGQQVTLSCSPISGHRSVSWYQQTPGQGLQFLFEYFSETQRNKGNFPGRFSGRQFSNSRSEMNVSTLELGDSALYLCASSLYSQAPQETQYFGPGTRLLVL.